The present TCR beta chain was sequenced within a study of blood T cell repertoires in COVID-19. Method: immunoSEQ multiplex PCR; TCRdb's copy keeps in-frame clones and lacks some. Here the sample spans approximately 280,000 clones, approximately 85% being singletons. Deletions cut 0 bases from V and 4 bases from J, with 10 bases between. This CDR3 is 15 amino acids long. Germline assignment: CDR1 MGHRA and CDR2 YSYEKL. The sample was peripheral blood. V usage is TRBV4-1 and J usage is TRBJ1-3; D perhaps matches TRBD1 (5 bases). The receptor was derived from a man in his fifties with active or convalescent COVID-19. This CDR3 is CASSQDTGFGNTIYF. DNA for the CDR3: TGCGCCAGCAGCCAAGATACAGGCTTCGGAAACACCATATATTTT.